Shown below are 27 T cell receptor beta chains from a single sample sequenced in a study of cytomegalovirus exposure and HLA in healthy donors. 13 Jbeta primers and 60 Vbeta primers were used for the PCR. The data were produced by immunoSEQ multiplex PCR, yet TCRdb's version contains in-frame clones alone and is incomplete. The sample lists under 150,000 clones; 80% were seen once. Sequencing input: PBMCs. All receptors derive from a man aged 35-49 years in good health and CMV-seropositive.

The V call is TRBV6-5, the J call TRBJ2-3; 9 bases line up with TRBD2. Trimming at V came to 6 bases and at J to 5 bases, leaving 9 bases not matched to a gene. The CDR3 consists of 15 residues. Germline loops: CDR1 MNHEY, CDR2 SVGAGI. The chain's CDR3 is CASSQAGGALDTQYF. CDR3 bases: TGTGCCAGCAGCCAAGCGGGGGGCGCTTTAGATACGCAGTATTTT.

This sequence joins TRBV7-6 and TRBJ2-7; D possibly corresponds to TRBD1 (6 bases). Germline V CDR1 and CDR2: SGHVS, FNYEAQ. The CDR3 runs to 14 residues. Trimming stripped 6 bases from V and 3 bases from J, with 15 bases between. The CDR3 region is CASSKTIGGYEQYF. As DNA, the CDR3 is TGTGCCAGCAGTAAGACAATAGGGGGCTACGAGCAGTACTTC.

The chain uses TRBV10-3 and TRBJ2-7; D may be TRBD1 (6 bases). This CDR3 contains 16 residues. Germline CDR1 ENHRY, CDR2 SYGVKD. Trimming removed 6 bases at V and 2 bases at J, with 20 bases between. The CDR3 protein is CAISRTAETETYEQYF. DNA of the CDR3: TGTGCCATCAGCCGGACAGCTGAGACGGAAACCTACGAGCAGTACTTC.

J is TRBJ2-7 and V is TRBV5-1, with 13 bases that match TRBD2. CDR1 is SGHRS, CDR2 YFSETQ, per germline. This CDR3 spans 15 amino acids. Trimming at V came to 4 bases and at J to 2 bases, leaving 3 bases not matched to a gene. CDR3 amino acids: CASSPGTSGTYEQYF. CDR3 coding DNA: TGCGCCAGCAGCCCCGGGACTAGCGGGACCTACGAGCAGTACTTC.

This chain links TRBV6-5 with TRBJ2-7; D gene unclear. Germline CDR1 and CDR2: MNHEY and SVGAGI. V lost 4 bases and J 0 bases, leaving 7 bases between the germline ends. This CDR3 has 13 amino acids. The CDR3 loop is CASSLASSYEQYF. The CDR3 nucleotides are TGTGCCAGCAGTTTGGCCAGCTCCTACGAGCAGTACTTC.

The J gene is TRBJ2-7, the V gene TRBV13; 8 positions match TRBD1. In germline, CDR1 is PRHDT, CDR2 FYEKMQ (reference sequence). The CDR3 is made up of 14 amino acids. J was trimmed by 5 bases and V by 3 bases; bases with no gene match: 6. For the CDR3, the DNA is TGTGCCAGCAGCTTCGGACAGGGTGAGAACGAGCAGTACTTC. It is translated as CASSFGQGENEQYF.

The chain recombines TRBV30 with TRBJ2-1, with 11 nucleotides matching TRBD2. This CDR3 has 16 residues. Trimming cost V 5 bases and J 7 bases; bases outside gene matches: 13. The germline V gene has CDR1 GTSNPN and CDR2 SVGIG (reference sequence). The CDR3 coding sequence is TGTGCCTGGCTTACTGGTAGCGGGAGGGTAAATAATGAGCAGTTCTTC. This encodes CAWLTGSGRVNNEQFF.

The V call is TRBV2, the J call TRBJ2-7; tentative D call: TRBD2 (5 bases). Trimming stripped 8 bases from V and 4 bases from J, with 12 bases between. The germline gives CDR1 SNHLY, CDR2 FYNNEI. The CDR3 length is 12 residues. The CDR3 nucleotides are TGTGCCAGCCGAGGGCAGTATTACGAGCAGTACTTC. Translated, it gives CASRGQYYEQYF.

This chain joins TRBV29-1 and TRBJ1-2, with 9 bases matching TRBD1. V shed 3 bases and J 6 bases; nucleotides not matched to a gene: 5. This CDR3 is 13 amino acids long. Per germline, CDR1 SQVTM and CDR2 ANQGSEA. CDR3 residues: CSVDRDRVNGYTF. CDR3 coding DNA: TGCAGCGTTGACCGGGACAGGGTGAATGGCTACACCTTC.

The genes are TRBV6-5 and TRBJ1-1; 10 bases line up with TRBD1. After removal of 3 bases from V and 4 bases from J, the junction contained 5 bases not matched to a gene. This CDR3 comprises 15 residues. In germline, CDR1 is MNHEY, CDR2 SVGAGI. CDR3 DNA sequence: TGTGCCAGCAGTTATGACAGGGGGCCGATCACTGAAGCTTTCTTT. It codes for CASSYDRGPITEAFF.

The J gene is TRBJ1-2, the V gene TRBV20-1; perhaps TRBD1 as D (6 bases). CDR1 is DFQATT and CDR2 is SNEGSKA in the germline V gene (reference sequence). This CDR3 comprises 11 residues. V was shortened by 7 bases and J by 8 bases, with 14 bases between the two germline ends. The CDR3 bases are TGCAGTGGCAGGGCAGGGGAAGGCTACACCTTC. Its protein is CSGRAGEGYTF.

This chain links TRBV6-1 with TRBJ2-7; 12 bases align to TRBD2. The CDR3 covers 17 residues. Per the germline V gene, CDR1 is MNHNS and CDR2 is SASEGT. Unmatched junction bases numbered 5, after V lost 1 base and J lost 1 base. The CDR3 DNA reads as TGTGCCAGCAGTGAAGGAAGACTAGCGGGGGTTTCCTACGAGCAGTACTTC. Translating it yields CASSEGRLAGVSYEQYF.

The chain combines TRBV5-1 with TRBJ2-5, with D unresolved. The length of the CDR3 is 13 residues. Looked up from germline, CDR1 is SGHRS and CDR2 is YFSETQ. The V and J ends lost 5 bases and 2 bases respectively, with 10 bases between them. The CDR3 DNA follows: TGCGCCAGCAGTCTGGCAACACAAGAGACCCAGTACTTC. Residues: CASSLATQETQYF.

This sequence joins TRBV7-2 and TRBJ1-6; 9 nucleotides line up with TRBD1. Trimming at V came to 4 bases and at J to 13 bases, leaving 14 bases not matched to a gene. The CDR3 is 16 amino acids. The germline V gene has CDR1 SGHTA and CDR2 FQGNSA. The CDR3 nucleotides read TGTGCCAGCAGCTCGGGACAGGGATTGGGTTTCTGGCCCCTCCACTTT. Amino acids: CASSSGQGLGFWPLHF.

The rearrangement links TRBV7-9 to TRBJ2-2; tentative D call: TRBD2 (6 bases). The CDR3 sequence is 16 residues long. The V gene lost 0 bases and the J gene lost 1 base, with 9 bases spanning the gap. CDR1 SEHNR and CDR2 FQNEAQ come from the germline V gene (reference sequence). CDR3 coding DNA: TGTGCCAGCAGCTTAGCGGTCGGGGGGAACACCGGGGAGCTGTTTTTT. Amino acid sequence: CASSLAVGGNTGELFF. The whole variable domain, remainder taken from reference TRBV7-9 and TRBJ2-2, is DTGVSQNPRHKITKRGQNVTFRCDPISEHNRLYWYRQTLGQGPEFLTYFQNEAQLEKSRLLSDRFSAERPKGSFSTLEIQRTEQGDSAMYLCASSLAVGGNTGELFFGEGSRLTVL.

The CDR3 region is CASSSTGGIEQYF. The CDR3 DNA is TGTGCCAGCAGCTCGACAGGGGGCATCGAGCAGTACTTC. The chain combines TRBV11-1 with TRBJ2-7, with 10 bases identical to TRBD1. The CDR3 consists of 13 residues. Germline CDR1 reads SGHAT; CDR2 reads FQDESV (reference sequence). Trimming cost V 4 bases and J 6 bases; bases outside gene matches: 3.

This clone was seen a single time. This chain connects TRBV5-1 to TRBJ1-1, with TRBD1 as a possible D gene (5 bases). Trimming took 1 base from V and 1 from J, leaving 14 bases between them. Germline CDR1 SGHRS, CDR2 YFSETQ. This CDR3 region has 16 residues. The CDR3 DNA is TGCGCCAGCAGCTTGAAGGTCGGGGGATCGAACACTGAAGCTTTCTTT. Its protein is CASSLKVGGSNTEAFF.

The chain combines TRBV29-1 with TRBJ1-2; 9 nucleotides line up with TRBD1. V was clipped by 7 bases and J by 7 bases; unmatched bases: 10. CDR1 is SQVTM, CDR2 ANQGSEA, per germline. This CDR3 is built from 13 residues. The chain's CDR3 is CSARDRDSSGYTF. The CDR3 region has the DNA TGCAGCGCCAGGGACAGGGATTCTAGTGGCTACACCTTC.

The gene calls are TRBV5-1 and TRBJ2-7, with 9 nucleotides matching TRBD1. CDR3 length equals 14 residues. V shed 0 bases and J 5 bases; nucleotides not matched to a gene: 3. The V gene's germline CDR1 is SGHRS and CDR2 YFSETQ. The CDR3 here is CASSLGTGEDEQYF. DNA for the CDR3: TGCGCCAGCAGCTTGGGGACAGGGGAGGACGAGCAGTACTTC.

The chain is built from TRBV5-1 and TRBJ2-7; 7 nucleotides line up with TRBD1. The V and J ends lost 0 bases and 3 bases, in that order; junction bases with no gene match: 3. This CDR3 region has 14 residues. Per germline, CDR1 SGHRS and CDR2 YFSETQ. This chain's CDR3 is CASSLVQGVYEQYF. The CDR3 DNA follows: TGCGCCAGCAGCTTGGTCCAGGGGGTCTACGAGCAGTACTTC. Variable domain in full (rest from reference TRBV5-1 and TRBJ2-7): KAGVTQTPRYLIKTRGQQVTLSCSPISGHRSVSWYQQTPGQGLQFLFEYFSETQRNKGNFPGRFSGRQFSNSRSEMNVSTLELGDSALYLCASSLVQGVYEQYFGPGTRLTVT.

This clone showed up just a few times. The CDR3 reads CASSPGERTEAFF. CDR3 in DNA: TGTGCCAGCAGTCCCGGGGAACGCACTGAAGCTTTCTTT. V gene TRBV7-6 combines with J gene TRBJ1-1; D ambiguous. V was clipped by 6 bases and J by 4 bases, with 12 bases between them. Germline loops: CDR1 SGHVS, CDR2 FNYEAQ. The CDR3 runs 13 residues.

This clone was counted once. The J gene is TRBJ2-3, the V gene TRBV7-2, with TRBD1 identical over 7 bases. Germline V gives CDR1 SGHTA, CDR2 FQGNSA. This CDR3 contains 15 residues. J gave up 2 bases and V 2 bases, and 4 bases lay outside the gene matches. In nucleotides, the CDR3 is TGTGCCAGCAGCTTATCGGGACAGCACACAGATACGCAGTATTTT. Its protein product is CASSLSGQHTDTQYF.

V and J are TRBV11-2 and TRBJ1-1; TRBD1 is a possible D gene (6 bases). CDR1 SGHAT and CDR2 FQNNGV come from the germline V gene. V dropped 5 bases and J dropped 5 bases, with 15 bases sitting between them. This CDR3 region has 14 residues. The DNA of the CDR3 is TGTGCCAGCAGCCCGGGGTGGGGGCTTACTGAAGCTTTCTTT. Protein product: CASSPGWGLTEAFF. The whole variable domain, remainder taken from reference TRBV11-2 and TRBJ1-1, is EAGVAQSPRYKIIEKRQSVAFWCNPISGHATLYWYQQILGQGPKLLIQFQNNGVVDDSQLPKDRFSAERLKGVDSTLKIQPAKLEDSAVYLCASSPGWGLTEAFFGQGTRLTVV.

The chain links TRBV6-1 to TRBJ2-1; the D gene is possibly TRBD1 (5 bases). Trimming shortened V by 3 bases and J by 0 bases, and 18 bases separated the two germline ends. The germline V gene has CDR1 MNHNS and CDR2 SASEGT. The CDR3 runs to 18 residues. This CDR3 is CASSEQGFGVSSYNEQFF. The DNA of the CDR3 is TGTGCCAGCAGTGAGCAGGGTTTTGGGGTGAGCTCCTACAATGAGCAGTTCTTC.

This clone appeared once. The gene calls are TRBV1 and TRBJ2-3; the table's D call, TRBD2, was not checked against the DNA. TRBV1 is listed as a pseudogene. CDR3 length: 20 amino acids. The DNA for the CDR3 is TGCACCAGCAGCCAGGAAAAACCGGGACTAGCGGGGGGGAGGGTAGATACGCAGTATTTT. It is translated as CTSSQEKPGLAGGRVDTQYF.

CDR3 DNA: TGTGCCAGCAGTTTAATGGCCAGGGGCTACACCTTC. Amino acid sequence: CASSLMARGYTF. The chain recombines TRBV28 with TRBJ1-2; no clear D. V was clipped by 2 bases and J by 8 bases, with 9 bases between them. Germline lookup yields CDR1 MDHEN and CDR2 SYDVKM. CDR3 length equals 12 residues.

The DNA for the CDR3 is TGTGCCAGCAGCTTAGGGGCTACGCAGTATTTT. Translated: CASSLGATQYF. This chain joins TRBV7-9 and TRBJ2-3, with D hard to call. V gave up 1 base and J gave up 8 bases, with 4 bases separating them. In germline, CDR1 is SEHNR, CDR2 FQNEAQ (reference sequence). The CDR3 covers 11 residues.